The clone carrying this T cell receptor (beta chain) was counted a few times. Its antigen is currently unknown. The source of the sample is a study of cytomegalovirus exposure and HLA in healthy donors. The study, taken as a whole, reports: When analyzed later, a missense DCLRE1C variant was found to be linked to TCR beta V- and J-gene trimming. Donor immune exposure was known only as CMV serostatus. The investigators catalogued some 150 TCR beta chains as cytomegalovirus-associated.

The PCR employed 60 Vbeta primers together with 13 Jbeta primers. The data were produced by immunoSEQ multiplex PCR, yet TCRdb's version contains in-frame clones alone and is incomplete. The sample consists of roughly 260,000 clones, about 83% of them appearing once. The sequenced sample consisted of PBMCs. This clonotype was sampled from a woman between 40 and 50 years old in good health and CMV-seropositive.

The CDR3 protein is CASSYDRGQPQHF. The DNA for the CDR3 is TGTGCCAGCAGTTACGACAGGGGTCAGCCCCAGCATTTT. The rearrangement uses TRBV6-5 and TRBJ1-5, with 8 bases matching TRBD1. The CDR3 sequence is 13 residues long. Germline lookup yields CDR1 MNHEY and CDR2 SVGAGI. The V gene end was trimmed by 2 bases and the J gene end by 6 bases; junction bases not matched to a gene: 0.